The clone carrying this T cell receptor beta chain was counted only a few times. Its antigen is as yet unknown. Building of the TCR beta libraries involved iRepertoire HTBI primers and Arm-PCR of CDR3 regions. TCRdb re-called the multiplex PCR reads through MiXCR, storing one row per CDR3 protein. Of roughly 530,000 distinct CDR3 sequences in the sample, 15% to 20% were seen once. Time point of the sample: newly diagnosed GD, antithyroid drugs for less than 3 months. The TCR library used RNA extracted from PBMCs. The data were taken from a study of regulatory T cells in long-lasting Graves disease. Whole-study results and caveats: Persistent-disease Graves' patients showed less TCR diversity than new cases. Persistent patients had more shared public clonotypes (2,741) than new patients (roughly 970).

The CDR3 contains 17 residues. From germline, CDR1 is LGHNT and CDR2 FRNRAP. V was pared by 0 bases and J by 5 bases, with 17 bases between. The sample was also linked to a second study, of T cells in Graves' hyperthyroidism and ophthalmopathy. That report adds: The HTBI primer set served for first-round RT-PCR of the TCR CDR3.

Sequences were derived from peripheral blood mononuclear cells (PBMCs), sampled at new diagnosis, from a patient treated with antithyroid drugs. The receptor's source is a middle-aged woman with Graves disease. The chain combines TRBV12-5 with TRBJ1-5; possible D gene TRBD1, 6 bases. The CDR3 is CASGLVSGARSHQPQHF. CDR3 in DNA: TGTGCTAGTGGTTTGGTTTCGGGGGCGCGGAGCCATCAGCCCCAGCATTTT.